This passage covers 14 T cell receptor beta chains from one sample sequenced in a study of T cell clonality in common variable immunodeficiency. The study's findings and limits: Reportedly, TCR beta sequences from common variable immunodeficiency showed fewer deletions and N-nucleotide insertions.

The antigens for these receptors are not known. Profiled with immunoSEQ multiplex PCR; TCRdb holds only in-frame clones, not every one. Observed in the sample are 25,000 to 35,000 clones, none of them singletons. Sequences were obtained from peripheral blood mononuclear cells. The receptors stem from a human donor with common variable immunodeficiency.

In its sample, this clone was seen many times. The sequence runs out 3 residues before the end of the CDR3; the remainder is reconstructed from the germline J gene. J is TRBJ2-7 and V is TRBV19, with a weak D call TRBD1 (6 bases). Germline loops: CDR1 LNHDA, CDR2 SQIVND (reference sequence). This CDR3 has 14 amino acids. The V end lost 5 bases, the J end lost 3 bases, and 14 bases lay between the germline ends. CDR3: CASSQQGSLYEQYF. CDR3 bases read: TGTGCCAGTAGTCAACAGGGATCTCTCTACGAG.

This clone was seen more than once but under ten times. The read finishes 3 residues shy of the CDR3 end, and the germline J gene is used to complete it. This chain links TRBV30 with TRBJ1-5; unclear D gene. Germline values: CDR1 GTSNPN, CDR2 SVGIG (reference sequence). With 2 bases removed from V and 4 bases from J, the gap between germline ends came to 15 bases. This CDR3 has 15 residues. The CDR3 sequence is CAWSLQAEPNQPQHF. The CDR3 DNA, read in part, is TGTGCCTGGAGTCTGCAGGCCGAACCGAATCAGCCC.

This clone was seen repeatedly, ten times or more. The read comes to an end 3 residues before the CDR3 does, leaving the germline J gene to fill in the end. V and J are TRBV20-1 and TRBJ2-1; 8 bases are a match to TRBD2. CDR1 DFQATT and CDR2 SNEGSKA come from the germline V gene (reference sequence). This CDR3 is built from 14 residues. V was clipped by 5 bases and J by 3 bases; unmatched bases: 6. CDR3 DNA (partial): TGCAGTGCTCGCGGGGGGCAGGACTACAATGAG. It encodes CSARGGQDYNE. The entire CDR3 protein is CSARGGQDYNEQFF.

This clone was detected a few times. Read sequence stops 3 residues before the CDR3 end, and the germline J gene provides the missing end. This sample includes further DNA sequences coding for the same CDR3. This chain joins TRBV30 and TRBJ1-1; D might be TRBD1 (5 bases). Trimming removed 0 bases at V and 4 bases at J, with 12 bases between. There are 14 residues in the CDR3. Per the germline V gene, CDR1 is GTSNPN and CDR2 is SVGIG (reference sequence). The CDR3 is CAWSVGALGTEAFF. The CDR3 bases that were read are TGTGCCTGGAGTGTTGGGGCCTTGGGCACTGAA.

This clone turned up a few times. The read gets to within 3 residues of the CDR3 end, and the germline J gene fills in the rest. The rearrangement uses TRBV6-2 or TRBV6-3 and TRBJ1-1; tentative D call: TRBD1 (5 bases). Trimming took 5 bases from V and 4 from J, leaving 17 bases between them. The CDR3 loop spans 15 amino acids. The germline gives CDR1 MNHEY, CDR2 SVGEGT. CDR3 residues: CASSAFRDRSTEAFF. Partial CDR3 DNA: TGTGCCAGCAGTGCATTCAGGGATCGGTCCACTGAA.

This clone was observed a few times. The CDR3 goes on 3 residues after the read ends, and that part is filled in from the germline J gene. The genes are TRBV13 and TRBJ2-7; 9 nucleotides align to TRBD2. With V trimmed by 2 bases and J by 6 bases, 11 bases remained unmatched. Germline CDR1 reads PRHDT; CDR2 reads FYEKMQ (reference sequence). The CDR3 has 16 residues. The part of the CDR3 DNA that was read is TGTGCCAGCAGCTTACTGAGAAGCGGGGGGCCCCCCGAG. This encodes CASSLLRSGGPPE. In full, the CDR3 reads CASSLLRSGGPPEQYF.

This clone was recorded a few times. Coverage ceases 3 residues before the CDR3 finishes, and the germline J gene fills in the end. The genes are TRBV5-1 and TRBJ1-2; tentatively, D is TRBD1 (5 bases). CDR1 is SGHRS and CDR2 is YFSETQ in the germline V gene. V gave up 4 bases and J gave up 0 bases, with 19 bases separating them. This CDR3 is built from 17 residues. The part of the CDR3 DNA that was read is TGCGCCAGCAGCCTGGCATATGGGGCCAACGCTAACTATGGC. This gives the protein CASSLAYGANANYG. The entire CDR3 reads CASSLAYGANANYGYTF. The variable domain in full, with the rest retrieved from reference TRBV5-1 and TRBJ1-2, is KAGVTQTPRYLIKTRGQQVTLSCSPISGHRSVSWYQQTPGQGLQFLFEYFSETQRNKGNFPGRFSGRQFSNSRSEMNVSTLELGDSALYLCASSLAYGANANYGYTFGSGTRLTVV.

Here the CDR3 reads CASSLILAGGGMNEQFF. The DNA read from the CDR3 is TGTGCCAGCAGCTTAATACTAGCGGGGGGCGGCATGAATGAG. The chain joins TRBV7-3 to TRBJ2-1; TRBD2 matches at 12 bases. The DNA ends 3 residues before the CDR3 does, and the rest of the CDR3 is filled in from the germline J gene. Trimming cost V 1 base and J 7 bases; bases outside gene matches: 8. This CDR3 is 17 amino acids long. In germline, CDR1 is SGHTA, CDR2 FQGTGA.

The sample holds many counts of this clone. The CDR3 is cut off 3 residues early in the read; its end comes from the germline J gene. The chain recombines TRBV7-6 with TRBJ2-5; 10 positions agree with TRBD2. The CDR3 runs 15 residues. Germline V gene sequence: CDR1 SGHVS, CDR2 FNYEAQ. V lost 5 bases, J lost 5 bases, and 8 bases stayed unmatched. The DNA read from the CDR3 is TGTGCCAGCAGCCCCGGGACTAGCGTTACGGAGACC. Translation: CASSPGTSVTET. Given in full, the CDR3 is CASSPGTSVTETQYF.

This clone was picked up many times. The CDR3 goes on 3 residues after the read ends, and that part is filled in from the germline J gene. The chain combines TRBV13 with TRBJ1-1; 7 bases line up with TRBD1. Germline V gene data show CDR1 as PRHDT and CDR2 as FYEKMQ (reference sequence). The CDR3 covers 14 residues. The V gene end was trimmed by 3 bases and the J gene end by 4 bases; junction bases not matched to a gene: 5. The CDR3 DNA, read in part, is TGTGCCAGCAGCTTCGACAGGGCGGCCACTGAA. Encoded protein: CASSFDRAATE. The whole CDR3 reads CASSFDRAATEAFF.

Concerning this clone itself: Read coverage stops 3 residues before the CDR3 terminus; the germline J gene supplies the remainder. This chain joins TRBV10-3 and TRBJ2-1; D perhaps matches TRBD1 (5 bases). The V gene lost 11 bases and the J gene lost 0 bases, with 11 bases spanning the gap. The germline CDR1 and CDR2 sequences are ENHRY and SYGVKD. The CDR3 covers 13 residues. The covered CDR3 bases are TGTGCCGTCACCGACAGCTCCTACAATGAG. Amino acids: CAVTDSSYNE. The entire CDR3 sequence reads CAVTDSSYNEQFF.

As to this clone: The read comes to an end 3 residues before the CDR3 does, leaving the germline J gene to fill in the end. This chain joins TRBV7-3 and TRBJ2-5, with D tentatively TRBD2 (7 bases). The CDR3 consists of 17 residues. Per germline, CDR1 SGHTA and CDR2 FQGTGA. Trimming left V 3 bases short and J 4 bases short, with 21 bases between. The CDR3 DNA, read in part, is TGTGCCAGCAGCTTGGGAGGGGGGGGCCTTGGCCTAGAGACC. Protein: CASSLGGGGLGLET. The whole CDR3 sequence reads CASSLGGGGLGLETQYF.

Notes on this clone: Read coverage stops 3 residues before the CDR3 terminus; the germline J gene supplies the remainder. The chain joins TRBV19 to TRBJ2-7; D is unresolved. This CDR3 is 14 amino acids long. Germline-derived CDR1 and CDR2 are LNHDA and SQIVND (reference sequence). V lost 3 bases and J lost 2, with 11 bases in between. The sequenced part of the CDR3 DNA is TGTGCCAGTAGTATGTTGCACAGCACCTACGAG. This codes for CASSMLHSTYE. In full, the CDR3 reads CASSMLHSTYEQYF.

In its sample, this clone was seen a few times. The missing CDR3 end, 3 residues past where the read stops, is filled in from the germline J gene. This chain links TRBV18 with TRBJ2-5; TRBD2 matches at 10 bases. CDR3 length equals 17 residues. The germline gives CDR1 KGHSH, CDR2 LQKENI. The ends lost 6 bases at V and 5 bases at J; junction bases unmatched: 15. Incomplete CDR3 DNA: TGTGCCAGCTCCTCCCAAGCGGCTAGCGGGGGTTCGGAGACC. It translates to CASSSQAASGGSET. Given in full, the CDR3 is CASSSQAASGGSETQYF.